One T cell receptor (beta chain) is described in this entry. Its antigen is not identified. The entry originates in a study of shared clonotypes between healthy human individuals. The material for each subset, its genomic DNA, was split evenly across several immunoSEQ plates. Repertoires were generated with immunoSEQ multiplex PCR, while TCRdb's copy carries only in-frame clones and drops some. The data contain roughly 1,800,000 clones, just under 95% of them singletons. Study findings and constraints: Investigators expected sequencing depth to affect clonotype sharing among donors. Unshared clonotypes carried lower generation probabilities than those common to all four donors.

Naive CD8 populations comprised CD45RO-negative cells positively selected for CCR7, excluding terminally differentiated effector memory CD45RA+ cells. The CDR3 runs to 15 residues. In germline, CDR1 is LGHNA, CDR2 YNFKEQ. Trimming took 1 base from V and 0 from J, leaving 6 bases between them. This TCR came from a man younger than 30 in good health. This rearrangement joins TRBV4-2 to TRBJ2-2; D gene uncertain. Sample: naive CD8+ T cells sorted from blood. CDR3 sequence: CASSQGLPNTGELFF. The CDR3 DNA reads as TGTGCCAGCAGCCAAGGATTACCGAACACCGGGGAGCTGTTTTTT.